This entry lists 28 T cell receptor beta chains sequenced from one sample in a study of T-cell reconstitution after alpha-beta-depleted transplantation in children. Preparation of the TCRbeta library used unique molecular identifiers. TCRdb recomputed calls from the PCR reads with MiXCR, one row per CDR3 protein. Of approximately 490,000 distinct CDR3 sequences in the sample, under 15% were seen once. Sequencing used PBMCs from the stem cell graft donor, obtained from the stem cell graft. Receptors originate from a human donor who donated a stem cell graft to a child with combined immunodeficiency.

The chain employs TRBV5-6 and TRBJ1-1; perhaps TRBD1 as D (6 bases). The CDR3 contains 15 residues. The V gene's germline CDR1 is SGHDT and CDR2 YYEEEE. Trimming took 4 bases from V and 7 from J, leaving 20 bases between them. CDR3 sequence: CASSTGRWGGHEAFF. The CDR3 coding sequence is TGTGCCAGCAGCACGGGTCGTTGGGGGGGCCATGAAGCTTTCTTT.

This clonotype was seen only a few times. J is TRBJ1-1 and V is TRBV7-9; no firm D call. Trimming removed 1 base from V and 5 bases from J, with 8 bases in between. CDR1 and CDR2 (germline): SEHNR, FQNEAQ (reference sequence). CDR3 length: 13 residues. The CDR3, as DNA: TGTGCCAGCAGCTTAGATCTGAGAACTGAAGCTTTCTTT. It specifies CASSLDLRTEAFF.

This clonotype was counted between two and nine times. This rearrangement joins TRBV7-9 to TRBJ2-5, with 7 nucleotides matching TRBD1. The CDR3 consists of 16 residues. J was trimmed by 2 bases and V by 2 bases; bases with no gene match: 8. CDR1 and CDR2 from the germline V gene are SEHNR and FQNEAQ (reference sequence). The chain's CDR3 is CASSLTLGQLQETQYF. The CDR3 DNA sequence: TGTGCCAGCAGCTTAACCTTGGGACAGCTGCAAGAGACCCAGTACTTC.

This clonotype turned up a few times. This sequence joins TRBV7-9 and TRBJ2-4, with D hard to call. Germline lookup yields CDR1 SEHNR and CDR2 FQNEAQ (reference sequence). Trimming took 0 bases from V and 9 from J, leaving 6 bases between them. The CDR3 is made up of 12 amino acids. Here the CDR3 reads CASSLAVGIQYF. CDR3 DNA sequence: TGTGCCAGCAGCTTAGCAGTAGGCATTCAGTACTTC.

The rearrangement joins TRBV7-9 to TRBJ1-1, with TRBD1 matching over 8 bases. Trimming removed 7 bases from V and 1 base from J; junction bases left unmatched: 5. Germline CDR1 SEHNR, CDR2 FQNEAQ (reference sequence). The CDR3 runs to 14 residues. The CDR3 nucleotides read TGTGCCAGCACTCTGGGACAGGCGAACACTGAAGCTTTCTTT. Translated, it gives CASTLGQANTEAFF.

This clonotype was seen many times. This chain connects TRBV29-1 to TRBJ2-5; D may be TRBD1 or TRBD2 (6 bases each). Trimming took off 3 bases at V and 7 bases at J, with 15 bases between the two ends. The CDR3 spans 13 residues. CDR1 and CDR2 (germline): SQVTM, ANQGSEA. The CDR3 here is CSVEFAGGGTQYF. The CDR3 DNA is TGCAGCGTTGAGTTCGCCGGGGGCGGGACCCAGTACTTC. The full variable domain, its missing parts supplied by reference TRBV29-1 and TRBJ2-5, is SAVISQKPSRDICQRGTSLTIQCQVDSQVTMMFWYRQQPGQSLTLIATANQGSEATYESGFVIDKFPISRPNLTFSTLTVSNMSPEDSSIYLCSVEFAGGGTQYFGPGTRLLVL.

The V call is TRBV12-2, the J call TRBJ1-4. TRBV12-2 is marked as a pseudogene. This CDR3 contains 15 residues. The CDR3 DNA sequence: TGTGCAAGTCGCTTAGGGGTTGCAACTAATGAAAAACTGTTTTTT. Its protein is CASRLGVATNEKLFF.

J is TRBJ2-7 and V is TRBV7-9; weak D call: TRBD1 (5 bases). From germline, CDR1 is SEHNR and CDR2 FQNEAQ (reference sequence). Between the trimmed V and J ends, which lost 5 bases and 3 bases, there was a span of 14 bases. This CDR3 has 14 residues. The CDR3 spells CASSETGSDYEQYF. For the CDR3, the DNA is TGTGCCAGCAGCGAAACAGGATCGGACTACGAGCAGTACTTC.

This clonotype was detected a few times. The chain employs TRBV6-5 and TRBJ2-5; the D call may be TRBD1 or TRBD2 (6 bases each). Trimming shortened V by 5 bases and J by 5 bases, and 12 bases separated the two germline ends. The V gene's germline CDR1 is MNHEY and CDR2 SVGAGI. The CDR3 covers 13 residues. The CDR3 DNA reads TGTGCCAGCAGTACTACAGGGAGGGAGACCCAGTACTTC. It specifies CASSTTGRETQYF.

In this sample, this clonotype turned up a few times. J is TRBJ1-1 and V is TRBV4-3; D is perhaps TRBD1 (5 bases). V was trimmed by 0 bases and J by 0 bases, leaving 8 bases between them. The CDR3 loop spans 15 amino acids. The germline CDR1 and CDR2 sequences are LGHNA and YSLEER. CDR3 bases: TGCGCCAGCAGCCAAGAGGTGGGGCTGAACACTGAAGCTTTCTTT. Amino acid sequence: CASSQEVGLNTEAFF.

The J gene is TRBJ2-5, the V gene TRBV9; D is undetermined. Germline loops: CDR1 SGDLS, CDR2 YYNGEE. The CDR3 totals 14 residues. V was pared by 4 bases and J by 4 bases, with 14 bases between. The CDR3 coding sequence is TGTGCCAGCAGCTCTGGCCCCAAGGGAGAGACCCAGTACTTC. This codes for CASSSGPKGETQYF.

This clonotype was recorded a few times. The CDR3 spells CATGDFGYTF. The CDR3 bases are TGTGCCACCGGCGATTTCGGCTACACCTTC. The chain couples TRBV12-3 or TRBV12-4 to TRBJ1-2, with unresolved D. The length of the CDR3 is 10 residues. Trimming removed 10 bases from V and 8 bases from J, with 11 bases in between.

The chain couples TRBV11-1 to TRBJ2-7, with 13 bases aligning to TRBD2. This CDR3 is built from 18 residues. Per germline, CDR1 SGHAT and CDR2 FQDESV (reference sequence). Germline trimming cut 5 bases from V and 2 bases from J; bases unmatched to any gene: 12. CDR3 loop: CASSLGLAGAPYTYEQYF. The CDR3 DNA reads as TGTGCCAGCAGCCTCGGACTAGCGGGAGCCCCATATACCTACGAGCAGTACTTC.

This clonotype was seen ten or more times. The chain combines TRBV25-1 with TRBJ2-3; D unclear. CDR3 length: 13 amino acids. Trimming removed 0 bases from V and 4 bases from J, with 5 bases in between. Germline V gene lookup returns CDR1 MGHDK and CDR2 SYGVNS. The CDR3 sequence is CASSEYSSDTQYF. The DNA for the CDR3 is TGTGCCAGCAGTGAATACTCTTCAGATACGCAGTATTTT.

The chain carries TRBV7-2 and TRBJ1-6, with D unresolved. The CDR3 extends over 12 amino acids. Germline assignment: CDR1 SGHTA and CDR2 FQGNSA. The V and J ends lost 3 bases and 11 bases respectively, with 8 bases between them. The CDR3 sequence is CASSFGRAPLHF. The DNA of the CDR3 is TGTGCCAGCAGCTTCGGTAGAGCACCCCTCCACTTT.

In its sample, this clonotype was seen many times. This chain links TRBV5-1 with TRBJ2-3, with 8 bases identical to TRBD1. Germline CDR1 is SGHRS and CDR2 is YFSETQ. V shed 4 bases, J shed 2 bases, and the junction held 12 bases outside the gene matches. The CDR3 is 17 amino acids. The CDR3 nucleotides read TGCGCCAGCAGCCCGGAGGCGACAGGGGCATCCACAGATACGCAGTATTTT. Its translation is CASSPEATGASTDTQYF.

This chain links TRBV12-3 or TRBV12-4 with TRBJ2-5; D uncertain. This CDR3 is 12 amino acids long. V dropped 3 bases and J dropped 7 bases, with 9 bases sitting between them. The CDR3 region has the DNA TGTGCCAGCAGTTTCTCCCTGGGGACCCAGTACTTC. It is translated as CASSFSLGTQYF.

This clonotype showed up many times. The chain has TRBV12-3 or TRBV12-4 and TRBJ2-7, with D possibly TRBD2 on 6 matching bases. The CDR3 contains 12 residues. Trimming pared 7 bases from V and 6 bases from J, leaving 13 bases between. The CDR3 sequence: CASTTMGGEQYF. The CDR3 coding sequence is TGTGCCAGCACCACAATGGGGGGCGAGCAGTACTTC.

This clonotype occurred a few times. V and J are TRBV7-9 and TRBJ2-2; D remains ambiguous. V shed 6 bases and J shed 4 bases, with 9 bases lying between them. Germline CDR1 is SEHNR and CDR2 is FQNEAQ (reference sequence). The CDR3 is 13 residues long. CDR3 bases: TGTGCCAGCAGGAGTGGAACCACCGGGGAGCTGTTTTTT. Its protein product is CASRSGTTGELFF. Using reference TRBV7-9 and TRBJ2-2 for the parts outside the CDR3, the full variable domain is DTGVSQNPRHKITKRGQNVTFRCDPISEHNRLYWYRQTLGQGPEFLTYFQNEAQLEKSRLLSDRFSAERPKGSFSTLEIQRTEQGDSAMYLCASRSGTTGELFFGEGSRLTVL.

CDR3 amino acids: CASSSGVSEKLFF. CDR3 nucleotide sequence: TGTGCCAGCTCATCAGGGGTCAGTGAAAAACTGTTTTTT. This chain uses TRBV18 with TRBJ1-4, with D perhaps matching TRBD1 (6 bases). The V end lost 5 bases, the J end lost 7 bases, and 11 bases lay between the germline ends. This CDR3 contains 13 residues. Per the germline V gene, CDR1 is KGHSH and CDR2 is LQKENI.

Worth noting for this clonotype: Mismatch with germline at one junction end may stem from a read error. The rearrangement joins TRBV12-3 or TRBV12-4 to TRBJ2-3, with 9 bases matching TRBD2. The CDR3 contains 14 residues. CDR3 loop: CASSSGTSRDTQYF. CDR3 DNA: TGTGCCAGCAGTTCCGGGACTAGCAGAGATACGCAGTATTTT.

This clonotype was seen many times. The chain couples TRBV6-1 to TRBJ2-1; TRBD1 agrees at 9 bases. J lost 7 bases, V lost 0 bases, and 4 bases had no gene match. The CDR3 extends over 15 amino acids. The V gene's germline CDR1 is MNHNS and CDR2 SASEGT. The CDR3 reads CASSEAGTGKNEQFF. Written as DNA, the CDR3 is TGTGCCAGCAGTGAAGCGGGGACAGGGAAAAATGAGCAGTTCTTC.

The chain combines TRBV7-2 with TRBJ2-3; D not resolved. This CDR3 comprises 14 residues. Trimming pared 0 bases from V and 4 bases from J, leaving 8 bases between. Germline CDR1 is SGHTA and CDR2 is FQGNSA. CDR3 protein: CASSLALGSDTQYF. The CDR3 DNA reads as TGTGCCAGCAGCTTAGCGCTTGGCTCAGATACGCAGTATTTT.

The genes are TRBV7-3 and TRBJ2-6; D may be TRBD1 or TRBD2 (6 bases each). The germline CDR1 and CDR2 sequences are SGHTA and FQGTGA. The CDR3 sequence is 17 residues long. V lost 11 bases and J lost 1, with 21 bases in between. The CDR3 sequence: CACSLRGRGSGANVLTF. In nucleotides, the CDR3 is TGTGCCTGCTCACTCCGGGGGCGCGGGTCTGGGGCCAACGTCCTGACTTTC.

The chain employs TRBV12-3 or TRBV12-4 and TRBJ1-6; D unresolved. Trimming cost V 3 bases and J 6 bases, with 9 bases left between them. The CDR3 runs to 14 residues. CDR3 nucleotide sequence: TGTGCCAGCAGTTTCCAACACACTAATTCACCCCTCCACTTT. It yields the protein CASSFQHTNSPLHF.

J is TRBJ2-5 and V is TRBV6-5; maybe TRBD2 (6 bases). Germline CDR1 MNHEY, CDR2 SVGAGI. The CDR3 is 16 amino acids. Trimming took off 2 bases at V and 4 bases at J, with 17 bases between the two ends. CDR3 in amino acids: CASSYNPRDPLETQYF. The CDR3 bases are TGTGCCAGCAGTTACAACCCGCGGGACCCCCTAGAGACCCAGTACTTC.

The chain links TRBV30 to TRBJ2-7; D gene ambiguous. The CDR3 has 11 residues. Germline lookup yields CDR1 GTSNPN and CDR2 SVGIG (reference sequence). Trimming removed 1 base at V and 4 bases at J, with 5 bases between. The CDR3 loop is CAWSGLYEQYF. CDR3 DNA sequence: TGTGCCTGGAGTGGACTGTACGAGCAGTACTTC.

The table lists this clonotype with a few counts. The chain recombines TRBV19 with TRBJ2-1; TRBD1 agrees at 7 bases. The junction had 18 bases not matched to a gene; V was cut back by 3 bases and J by 7 bases. This CDR3 has 18 residues. From germline, CDR1 is LNHDA and CDR2 SQIVND (reference sequence). This chain's CDR3 is CASSISSKGGGFGNEQFF. The CDR3 DNA sequence: TGTGCCAGTAGTATCAGTTCGAAAGGGGGCGGATTCGGGAATGAGCAGTTCTTC.